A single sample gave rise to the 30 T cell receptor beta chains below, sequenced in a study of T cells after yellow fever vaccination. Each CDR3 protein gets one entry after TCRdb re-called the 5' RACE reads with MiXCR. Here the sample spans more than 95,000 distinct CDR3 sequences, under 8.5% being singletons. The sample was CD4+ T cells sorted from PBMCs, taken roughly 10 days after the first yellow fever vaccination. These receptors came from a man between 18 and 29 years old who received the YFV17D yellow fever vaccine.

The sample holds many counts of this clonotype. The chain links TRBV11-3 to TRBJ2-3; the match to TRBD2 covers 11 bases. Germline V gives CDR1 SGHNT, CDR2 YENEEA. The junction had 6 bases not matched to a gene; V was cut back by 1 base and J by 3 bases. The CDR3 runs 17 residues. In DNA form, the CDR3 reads TGTGCCAGCAGCTTAGGGACGTCTAGCGGGGGGACAGATACGCAGTATTTT. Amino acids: CASSLGTSSGGTDTQYF.

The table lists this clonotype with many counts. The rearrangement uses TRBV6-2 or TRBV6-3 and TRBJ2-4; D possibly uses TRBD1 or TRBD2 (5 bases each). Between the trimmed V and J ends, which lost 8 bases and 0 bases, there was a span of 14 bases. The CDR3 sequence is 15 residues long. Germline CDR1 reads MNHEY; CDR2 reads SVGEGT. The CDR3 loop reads CASLGPEGAKNIQYF. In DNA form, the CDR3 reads TGTGCCAGCTTGGGACCCGAAGGAGCCAAAAACATTCAGTACTTC.

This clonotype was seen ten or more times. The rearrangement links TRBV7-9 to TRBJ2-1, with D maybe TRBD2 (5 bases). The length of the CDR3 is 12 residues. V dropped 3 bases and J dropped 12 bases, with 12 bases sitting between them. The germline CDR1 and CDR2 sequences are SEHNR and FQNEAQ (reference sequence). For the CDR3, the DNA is TGTGCCAGCAGCTTTTCAGCGGAGCGGCAGTTCTTC. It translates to CASSFSAERQFF.

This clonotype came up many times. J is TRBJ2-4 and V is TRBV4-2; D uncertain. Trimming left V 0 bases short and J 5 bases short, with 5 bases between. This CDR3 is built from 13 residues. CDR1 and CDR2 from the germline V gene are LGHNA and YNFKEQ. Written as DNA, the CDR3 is TGTGCCAGCAGCCAAGATCAGGAAAACATTCAGTACTTC. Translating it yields CASSQDQENIQYF.

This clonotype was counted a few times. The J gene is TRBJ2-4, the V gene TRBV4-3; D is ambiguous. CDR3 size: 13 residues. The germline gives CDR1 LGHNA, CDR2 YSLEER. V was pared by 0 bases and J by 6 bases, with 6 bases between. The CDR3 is CASSQDPRNIQYF. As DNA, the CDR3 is TGCGCCAGCAGCCAAGATCCTCGAAACATTCAGTACTTC.

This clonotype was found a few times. The CDR3 DNA follows: TGTGCCAGCAGCTCACCACCGGGGAGCGGGGGGGGTAGCACAGATACGCAGTATTTT. It translates to CASSSPPGSGGGSTDTQYF. The rearrangement uses TRBV11-2 and TRBJ2-3; 10 bases map to TRBD2. The CDR3 has 19 residues. Germline V gives CDR1 SGHAT, CDR2 FQNNGV. After removal of 4 bases from V and 0 bases from J, the junction contained 13 bases not matched to a gene.

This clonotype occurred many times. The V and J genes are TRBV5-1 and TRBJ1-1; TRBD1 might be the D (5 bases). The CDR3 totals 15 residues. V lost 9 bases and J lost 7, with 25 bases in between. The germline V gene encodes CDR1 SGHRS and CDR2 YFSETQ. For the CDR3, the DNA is TGCGCCACCAGAGGGTCGCCGGGGGAATTCCTTGAAGCTTTCTTT. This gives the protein CATRGSPGEFLEAFF.

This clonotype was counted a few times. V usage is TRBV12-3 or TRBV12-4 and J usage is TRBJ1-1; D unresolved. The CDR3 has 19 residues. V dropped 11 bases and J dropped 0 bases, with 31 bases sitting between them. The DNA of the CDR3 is TGTGCCTTCAGTTTCAGCGGCCGTCCTTCAGTATTCATGAACACTGAAGCTTTCTTT. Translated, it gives CAFSFSGRPSVFMNTEAFF.

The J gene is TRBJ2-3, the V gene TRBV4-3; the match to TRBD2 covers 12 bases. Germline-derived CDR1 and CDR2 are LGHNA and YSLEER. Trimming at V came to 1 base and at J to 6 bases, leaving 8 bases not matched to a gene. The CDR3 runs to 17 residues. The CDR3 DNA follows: TGCGCCAGCAGCCAAGGATCGACTAGCGGGGGATCTGATACGCAGTATTTT. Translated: CASSQGSTSGGSDTQYF.

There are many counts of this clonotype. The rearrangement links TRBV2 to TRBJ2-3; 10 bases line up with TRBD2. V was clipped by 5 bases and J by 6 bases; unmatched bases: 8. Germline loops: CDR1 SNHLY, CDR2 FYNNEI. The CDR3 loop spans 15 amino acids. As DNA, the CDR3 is TGTGCCAGCAGTAAAACTAGCGGGGAACGGGATACGCAGTATTTT. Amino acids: CASSKTSGERDTQYF.

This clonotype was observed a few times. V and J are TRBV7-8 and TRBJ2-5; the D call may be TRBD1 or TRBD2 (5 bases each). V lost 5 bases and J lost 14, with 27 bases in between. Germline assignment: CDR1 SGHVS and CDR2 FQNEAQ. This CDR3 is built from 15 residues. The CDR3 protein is CASSPPGTSPGLGYF. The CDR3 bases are TGTGCCAGCAGCCCGCCCGGGACCTCCCCAGGCCTAGGCTACTTC.

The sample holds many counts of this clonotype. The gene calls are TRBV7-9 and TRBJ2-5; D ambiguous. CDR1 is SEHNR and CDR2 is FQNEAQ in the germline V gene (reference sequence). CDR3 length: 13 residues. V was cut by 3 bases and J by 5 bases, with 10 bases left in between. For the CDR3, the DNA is TGTGCCAGCAGCTTTCTGGGCGAGGAGACCCAGTACTTC. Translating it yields CASSFLGEETQYF.

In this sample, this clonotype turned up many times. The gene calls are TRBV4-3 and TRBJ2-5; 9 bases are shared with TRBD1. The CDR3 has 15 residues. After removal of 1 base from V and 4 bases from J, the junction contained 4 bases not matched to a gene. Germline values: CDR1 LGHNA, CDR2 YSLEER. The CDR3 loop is CASSQGTGAGETQYF. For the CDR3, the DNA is TGCGCCAGCAGCCAAGGGACAGGGGCCGGAGAGACCCAGTACTTC.

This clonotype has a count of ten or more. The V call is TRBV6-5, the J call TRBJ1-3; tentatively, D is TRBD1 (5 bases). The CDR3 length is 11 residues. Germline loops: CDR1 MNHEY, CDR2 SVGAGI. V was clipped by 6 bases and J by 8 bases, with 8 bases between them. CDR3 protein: CASSRGDTIYF. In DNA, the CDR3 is TGTGCCAGCAGCCGGGGGGACACCATATATTTT.

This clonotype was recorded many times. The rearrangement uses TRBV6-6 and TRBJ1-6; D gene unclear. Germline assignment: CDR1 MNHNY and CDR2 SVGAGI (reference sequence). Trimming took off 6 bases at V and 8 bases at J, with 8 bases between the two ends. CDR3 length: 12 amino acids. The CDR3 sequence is CASSPGDSPLHF. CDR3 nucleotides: TGTGCCAGCAGCCCAGGAGATTCACCCCTCCACTTT.

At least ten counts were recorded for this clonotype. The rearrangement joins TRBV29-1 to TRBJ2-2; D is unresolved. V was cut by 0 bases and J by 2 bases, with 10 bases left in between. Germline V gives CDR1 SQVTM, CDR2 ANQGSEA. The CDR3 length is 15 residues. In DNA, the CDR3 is TGCAGCGTTGAAGAGGCGTCAGCAAACACCGGGGAGCTGTTTTTT. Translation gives CSVEEASANTGELFF.

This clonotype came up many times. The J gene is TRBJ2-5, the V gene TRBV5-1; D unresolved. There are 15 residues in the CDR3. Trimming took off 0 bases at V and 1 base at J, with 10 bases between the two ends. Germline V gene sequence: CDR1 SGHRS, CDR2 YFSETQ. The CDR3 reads CASSLGREPQETQYF. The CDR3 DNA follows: TGCGCCAGCAGCTTGGGTAGGGAACCCCAAGAGACCCAGTACTTC. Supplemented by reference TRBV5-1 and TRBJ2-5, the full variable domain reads KAGVTQTPRYLIKTRGQQVTLSCSPISGHRSVSWYQQTPGQGLQFLFEYFSETQRNKGNFPGRFSGRQFSNSRSEMNVSTLELGDSALYLCASSLGREPQETQYFGPGTRLLVL.

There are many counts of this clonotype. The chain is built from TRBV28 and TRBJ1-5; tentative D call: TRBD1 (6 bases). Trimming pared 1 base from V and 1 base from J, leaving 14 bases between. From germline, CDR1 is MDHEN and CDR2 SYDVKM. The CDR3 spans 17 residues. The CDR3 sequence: CASSLLQGSRSNQPQHF. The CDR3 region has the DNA TGTGCCAGCAGTTTATTGCAGGGGAGTAGGAGCAATCAGCCCCAGCATTTT.

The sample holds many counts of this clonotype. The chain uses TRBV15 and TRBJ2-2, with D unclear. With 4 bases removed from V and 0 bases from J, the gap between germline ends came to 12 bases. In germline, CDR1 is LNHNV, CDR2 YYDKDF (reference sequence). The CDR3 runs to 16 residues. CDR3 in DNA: TGTGCCACCAGCAAATCGGCGCCGGCGAACACCGGGGAGCTGTTTTTT. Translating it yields CATSKSAPANTGELFF.

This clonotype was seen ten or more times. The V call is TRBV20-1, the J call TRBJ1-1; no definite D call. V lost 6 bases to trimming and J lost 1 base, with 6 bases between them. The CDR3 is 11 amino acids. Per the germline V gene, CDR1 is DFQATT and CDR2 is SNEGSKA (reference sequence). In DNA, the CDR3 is TGCAGTGCGGACTCGAACACTGAAGCTTTCTTT. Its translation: CSADSNTEAFF.

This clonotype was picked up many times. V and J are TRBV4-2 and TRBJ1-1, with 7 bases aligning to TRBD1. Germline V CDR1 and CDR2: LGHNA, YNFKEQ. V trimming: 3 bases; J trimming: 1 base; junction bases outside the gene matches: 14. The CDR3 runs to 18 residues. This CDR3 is CASSQGLSGQPQNTEAFF. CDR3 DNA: TGTGCCAGCAGCCAGGGACTGTCGGGACAGCCTCAGAACACTGAAGCTTTCTTT.

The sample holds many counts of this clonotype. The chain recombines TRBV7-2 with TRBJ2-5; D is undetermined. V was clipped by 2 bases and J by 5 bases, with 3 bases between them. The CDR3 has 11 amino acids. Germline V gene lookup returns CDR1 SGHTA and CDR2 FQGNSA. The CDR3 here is CASSLTETQYF. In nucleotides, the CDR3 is TGTGCCAGCAGCTTAACGGAGACCCAGTACTTC.

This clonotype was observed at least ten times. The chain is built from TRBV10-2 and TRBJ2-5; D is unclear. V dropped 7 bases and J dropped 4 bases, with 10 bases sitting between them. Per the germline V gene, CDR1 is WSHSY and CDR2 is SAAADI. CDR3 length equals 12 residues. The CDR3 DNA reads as TGCGCCAGCACTTTAGGTGGAGAGACCCAGTACTTC. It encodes CASTLGGETQYF.

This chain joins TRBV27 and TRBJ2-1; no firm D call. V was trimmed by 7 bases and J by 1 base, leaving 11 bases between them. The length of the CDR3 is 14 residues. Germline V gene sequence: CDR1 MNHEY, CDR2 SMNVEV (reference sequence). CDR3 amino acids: CASKDTRSYNEQFF. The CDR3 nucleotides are TGTGCCAGCAAAGACACAAGATCCTACAATGAGCAGTTCTTC.

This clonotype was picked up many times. CDR3 sequence reads: CASSAGTQNEQFF. The CDR3 nucleotides read TGTGCCAGCAGCGCCGGGACTCAAAATGAGCAGTTCTTC. The V and J genes are TRBV7-6 and TRBJ2-1; D perhaps matches TRBD2 (6 bases). V was trimmed by 5 bases and J by 7 bases, leaving 12 bases between them. Germline CDR1 is SGHVS and CDR2 is FNYEAQ. The CDR3 contains 13 residues. The complete variable domain, with remaining parts taken from reference TRBV7-6 and TRBJ2-1, reads GAGVSQSPRYKVTKRGQDVALRCDPISGHVSLYWYRQALGQGPEFLTYFNYEAQQDKSGLPNDRFSAERPEGSISTLTIQRTEQRDSAMYRCASSAGTQNEQFFGPGTRLTVL.

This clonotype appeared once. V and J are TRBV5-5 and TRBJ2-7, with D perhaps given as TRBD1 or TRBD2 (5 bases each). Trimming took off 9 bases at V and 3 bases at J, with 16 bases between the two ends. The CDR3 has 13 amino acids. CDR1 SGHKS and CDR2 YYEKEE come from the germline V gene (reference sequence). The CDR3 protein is CAMGSGPIYEQYF. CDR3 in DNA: TGTGCCATGGGCTCGGGGCCCATCTACGAGCAGTACTTC.

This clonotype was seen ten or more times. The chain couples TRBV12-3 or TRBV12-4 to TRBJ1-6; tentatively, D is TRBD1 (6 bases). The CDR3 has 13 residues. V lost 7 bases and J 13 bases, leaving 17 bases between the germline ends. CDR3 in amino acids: CASTREGGMPLHF. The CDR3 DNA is TGTGCCAGCACTAGAGAGGGGGGAATGCCCCTCCACTTT.

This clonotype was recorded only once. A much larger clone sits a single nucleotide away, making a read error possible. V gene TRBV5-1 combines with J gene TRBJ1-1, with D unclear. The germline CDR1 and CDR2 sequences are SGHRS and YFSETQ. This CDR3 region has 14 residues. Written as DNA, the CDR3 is TGCACCAGCGCGTCAGTGAGCGGGAACACTGAAGCTTTCTTT. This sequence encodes CTSASVSGNTEAFF.

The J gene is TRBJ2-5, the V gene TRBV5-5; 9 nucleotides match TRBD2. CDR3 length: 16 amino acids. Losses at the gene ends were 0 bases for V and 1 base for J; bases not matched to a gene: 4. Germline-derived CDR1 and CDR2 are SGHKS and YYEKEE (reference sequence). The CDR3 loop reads CASSLGLAASQETQYF. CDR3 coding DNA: TGTGCCAGCAGCTTGGGACTAGCGGCGTCCCAAGAGACCCAGTACTTC.

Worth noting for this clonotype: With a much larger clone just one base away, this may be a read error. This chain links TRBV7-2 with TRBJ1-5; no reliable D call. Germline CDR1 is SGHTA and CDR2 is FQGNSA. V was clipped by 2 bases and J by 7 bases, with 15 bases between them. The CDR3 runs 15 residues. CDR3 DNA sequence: TGTGCCAGCAGCTTATGGGGTGGTGACAAGCAGCCCCAGCATTTT. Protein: CASSLWGGDKQPQHF.